This TCR beta chain derives from a study of blood T cell repertoires in COVID-19. The V gene's germline CDR1 is SGHTA and CDR2 FQGNSA. CDR3 length: 14 residues. Trimming took off 1 base at V and 0 bases at J, with 6 bases between the two ends. Methods used by the authors: Cell counts per sample came from amplifying reference gene primers. Clones were sequenced by immunoSEQ multiplex PCR, and TCRdb holds only the in-frame ones, with some missing. V and J calls plus clone size are reproduced from that table; the DNA served to infer D and trimming. The data contain about 160,000 clones, about 86% of them singletons.

Sample: peripheral blood. V gene TRBV7-2 combines with J gene TRBJ1-1; no clear D. The TCR originated in a woman between 65 and 79 years old with COVID-19, enrolled during active disease. The CDR3 reads CASSLVGMNTEAFF. CDR3 bases: TGTGCCAGCAGCTTAGTCGGTATGAACACTGAAGCTTTCTTT. Using reference TRBV7-2 and TRBJ1-1 for the parts outside the CDR3, the full variable domain is GAGVSQSPSNKVTEKGKDVELRCDPISGHTALYWYRQSLGQGLEFLIYFQGNSAPDKSGLPSDRFSAERTGGSVSTLTIQRTQQEDSAVYLCASSLVGMNTEAFFGQGTRLTVV.